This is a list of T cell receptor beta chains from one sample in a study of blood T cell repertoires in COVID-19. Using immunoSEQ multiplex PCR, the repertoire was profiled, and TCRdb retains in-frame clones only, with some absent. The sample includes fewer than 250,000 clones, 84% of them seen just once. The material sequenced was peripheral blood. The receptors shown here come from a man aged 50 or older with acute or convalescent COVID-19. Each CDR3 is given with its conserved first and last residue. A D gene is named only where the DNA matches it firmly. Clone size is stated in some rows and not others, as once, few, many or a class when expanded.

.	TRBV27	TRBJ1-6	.	TGTGCCAGCACTCCTGTTGGGGGCCGACCCATTAATTCACCCCTCCACTTT	CASTPVGGRPINSPLHF
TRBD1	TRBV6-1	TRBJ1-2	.	TGTGCCAGCAGTGAATCGAGGGACAGATTCTACACCTTC	CASSESRDRFYTF
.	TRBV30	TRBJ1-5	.	TGTGCCTGGAGTGGTCAGGGCAATCAGCCCCAGCATTTT	CAWSGQGNQPQHF
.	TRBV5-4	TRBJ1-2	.	TGTGCCAGCAGCATCGACAGGCTTTCGGGCTACACCTTC	CASSIDRLSGYTF
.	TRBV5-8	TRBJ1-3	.	TGTGCCAGCTCCCGCGGAAACCTCGGAAACACCATATATTTT	CASSRGNLGNTIYF
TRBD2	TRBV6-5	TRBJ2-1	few	TGTGCCAGCAACCGAATAAGCGTTGGGCGGGAGAGAGTCTTC	CASNRISVGRERVF
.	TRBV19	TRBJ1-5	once	TGTGCCAGTAGTAACGGGGGGTTTGCCAATCAGCCCCAGCATTTT	CASSNGGFANQPQHF
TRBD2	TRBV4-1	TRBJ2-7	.	TGCGCCAGCAGCCAATTTAGCGGGAGGGCTTACGAGCAGTACTTC	CASSQFSGRAYEQYF
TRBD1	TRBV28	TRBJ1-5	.	TGTGCCAGCAGTTCCGGGACAGGGATTCAGCCCCAGCATTTT	CASSSGTGIQPQHF
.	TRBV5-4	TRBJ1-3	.	TGTGCCAGCAGCTCCCCGTCTTCTGGGCGAAACACCATATATTTT	CASSSPSSGRNTIYF
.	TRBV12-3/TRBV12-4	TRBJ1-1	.	TGTGCCAGCAGTTCCGGGACAAACACTGAAGCTTTCTTT	CASSSGTNTEAFF
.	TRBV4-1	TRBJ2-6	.	TGCGCCAGCAGCGACAGGCCACCCTCTGGGGCCAACGTCCTGACTTTC	CASSDRPPSGANVLTF
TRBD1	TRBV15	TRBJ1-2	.	TGTGCCACCAGCAGAGAAACAGGGGAGTGGAATGGCTACACCTTC	CATSRETGEWNGYTF
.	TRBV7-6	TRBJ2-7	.	TGTGCCAGCAGCGTGGGGGGGGCGGCCTACGAGCAGTACTTC	CASSVGGAAYEQYF
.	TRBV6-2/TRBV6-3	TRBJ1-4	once	TGTGCCAGCAGCCCTCTCCTCGAGTTTGCAACTAATGAAAAACTGTTTTTT	CASSPLLEFATNEKLFF
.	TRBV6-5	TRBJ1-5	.	TGTGCCAGCAGCGCCAATCCTAACCAGCCCCAGCATTTT	CASSANPNQPQHF
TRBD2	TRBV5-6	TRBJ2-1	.	TGTGCCAGCAGCTTGGGATTAGCGGGGAGCTACAATGAGCAGTTCTTC	CASSLGLAGSYNEQFF
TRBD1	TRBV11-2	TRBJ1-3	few	TGTGCCAGCGAGGAACAGGGGATGACTGGAAACACCATATATTTT	CASEEQGMTGNTIYF
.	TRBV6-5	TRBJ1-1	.	TGTGCCAGCAGTTACTCGTTTGGAGTTTTGAACACTGAAGCTTTCTTT	CASSYSFGVLNTEAFF
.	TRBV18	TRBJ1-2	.	TGTGCCAGCTCACCCCTCGCGAATGCGGGATCCGGCTACACCTTC	CASSPLANAGSGYTF
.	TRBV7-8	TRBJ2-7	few	TGTGCCACCGAGGGCTTTACCTCCTACGAGCAGTACTTC	CATEGFTSYEQYF
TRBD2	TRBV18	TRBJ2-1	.	TGTGCCAGCTCACCCATGGGGGGGGAGCAGTTCTTC	CASSPMGGEQFF
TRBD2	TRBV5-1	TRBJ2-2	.	TGCGCCAGCACCTTACTAGCGGGTGACACCGGGGAGCTGTTTTTT	CASTLLAGDTGELFF
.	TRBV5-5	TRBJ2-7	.	TGTGCCAGCAGCTTGGTAACGGGACTGAAGGATTACGAGCAGTACTTC	CASSLVTGLKDYEQYF
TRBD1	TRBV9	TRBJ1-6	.	TGTGCCAGCAGCGTAGCGGCAGGGGGTTTGTCACCCCTCCACTTT	CASSVAAGGLSPLHF
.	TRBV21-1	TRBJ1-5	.	TGTGCCAGCACCGACCAACCGGGACAGGGGACCCAGAGCAATCAGCCCCAGCATTTT	CASTDQPGQGTQSNQPQHF
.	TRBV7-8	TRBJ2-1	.	TGTGCCAGCAGCTCCAGACCTGGACTCTCCTACAATGAGCAGTTCTTC	CASSSRPGLSYNEQFF
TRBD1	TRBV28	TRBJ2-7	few	TGTGCCAGCACCCCGGGACAGGGGTACTACGAGCAGTACTTC	CASTPGQGYYEQYF
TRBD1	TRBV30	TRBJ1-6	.	TGTGCCTGGAGCGGGACAGGGAATTCACCCCTCCACTTT	CAWSGTGNSPLHF
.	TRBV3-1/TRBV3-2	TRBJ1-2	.	TGTGCCAGCAGCCAAGACATCTATGGCTACACCTTC	CASSQDIYGYTF
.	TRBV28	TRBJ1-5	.	TGTGCCAGCAGCTTTGACAGTAATCAGCCCCAGCATTTT	CASSFDSNQPQHF
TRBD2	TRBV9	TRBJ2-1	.	TGTGCCAGCAGCCCTAGCGGGAGAACTGGAAATGAGCAGTTCTTC	CASSPSGRTGNEQFF
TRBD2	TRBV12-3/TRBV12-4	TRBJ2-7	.	TGTGCCAGCAGTTTTGGGACTAGCGGTTTACAAGACTTC	CASSFGTSGLQDF
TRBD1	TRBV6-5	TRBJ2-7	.	TGTGCCACCTCGGACAGGGGCCGACCCTACGAGCAGTACTTC	CATSDRGRPYEQYF
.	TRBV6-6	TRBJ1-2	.	TGTGCCAGCAGTCCGACACCGGGACAAAGAGCGATTAACTATGGCTACACCTTC	CASSPTPGQRAINYGYTF
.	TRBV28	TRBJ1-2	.	TGTGCCAGCAGCCCCCCAGACAGAGTATATGGCTACACCTTC	CASSPPDRVYGYTF
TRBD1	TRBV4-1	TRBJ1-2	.	TGCGCCAGCAGCCAATCTTCGACAGGGAACCCTAACTATGGCTACACCTTC	CASSQSSTGNPNYGYTF